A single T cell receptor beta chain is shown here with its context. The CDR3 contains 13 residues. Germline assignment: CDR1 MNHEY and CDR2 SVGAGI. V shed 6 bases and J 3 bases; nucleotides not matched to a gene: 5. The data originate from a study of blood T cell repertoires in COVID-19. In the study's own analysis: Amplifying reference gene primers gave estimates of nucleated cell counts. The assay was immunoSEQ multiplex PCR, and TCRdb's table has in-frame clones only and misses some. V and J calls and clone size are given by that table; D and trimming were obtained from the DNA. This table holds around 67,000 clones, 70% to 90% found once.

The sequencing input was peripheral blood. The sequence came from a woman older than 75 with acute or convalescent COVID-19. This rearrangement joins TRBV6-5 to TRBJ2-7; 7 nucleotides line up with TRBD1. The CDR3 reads CASSQTGNYEQYF. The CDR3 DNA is TGTGCCAGCAGCCAGACAGGGAACTACGAGCAGTACTTC.